These T cell receptor beta chains were read from a single sample in a study of naive and memory T cell subsets. TCRdb re-analysed the UMI-ligation and nested PCR reads in MiXCR, keeping a single row per CDR3 protein. The table has roughly 99,000 distinct CDR3 sequences, roughly 10% seen once. Sequenced input: naive CD4+ T cells from blood. The receptors come from a human donor in good health. Each CDR3 is given without its conserved first and last residue. The D gene is left open where the match is weak.

d_gene,v_gene,j_gene,CDR3aa
.,TRBV6-2/TRBV6-3,TRBJ2-3,ASSYDGSTDTQY
TRBD1,TRBV29-1,TRBJ1-2,SVSGQGNYGYT
TRBD1,TRBV2,TRBJ2-7,ASSEVVWFGDRFYEQY
.,TRBV29-1,TRBJ1-1,SVEGSGRTEAF
TRBD1,TRBV20-1,TRBJ2-7,SAQRDSYEQY
.,TRBV7-2,TRBJ1-5,ASSLVPGHASNQPQH
.,TRBV6-5,TRBJ2-7,ASSSSGSYEQY
TRBD1,TRBV9,TRBJ2-1,ASSGGQIRYNEQF
TRBD1,TRBV20-1,TRBJ2-7,SANRDSREQY
.,TRBV9,TRBJ2-5,ASSSSGLSQETQY
.,TRBV7-9,TRBJ2-3,ASSSIRTTPLADTQY
.,TRBV19,TRBJ2-1,ASSIARDPYNEQF
TRBD1,TRBV27,TRBJ1-1,ATFGQANTEAF
TRBD2,TRBV20-1,TRBJ2-3,SAVRGQTGTSGRSTDTQY
.,TRBV2,TRBJ2-7,ASSDGEVYEQY
.,TRBV7-2,TRBJ1-2,ASSLNAAQTVRYGYT
TRBD2,TRBV7-9,TRBJ2-2,ASSHSWTSGRANTGELF
TRBD1,TRBV5-5,TRBJ2-2,ASSRGTGDTGELF
.,TRBV12-3/TRBV12-4,TRBJ1-3,ASNHREPSGNTIY
.,TRBV7-2,TRBJ2-6,ASSFLGSGANVLT
.,TRBV12-3/TRBV12-4,TRBJ1-5,ASSLGGQTQSAQH
.,TRBV27,TRBJ2-1,ASSLSWLRGNEQF
TRBD2,TRBV7-3,TRBJ2-1,ASSWTSGMENEQF
.,TRBV27,TRBJ1-6,ASSPQQGYNSPLH
TRBD2,TRBV20-1,TRBJ2-7,SARGGTSGVYEQY
.,TRBV29-1,TRBJ2-3,SAKGLHTDTQY
TRBD1,TRBV5-4,TRBJ1-5,ASSWTGGGNRGQPQH
.,TRBV2,TRBJ2-3,ASLGDIASTDTQY
.,TRBV2,TRBJ2-7,ASSDGGRFYEQY
.,TRBV4-3,TRBJ2-1,ASSQDNRYNEQF
TRBD1,TRBV20-1,TRBJ2-1,SARSGGEYNEQF
.,TRBV7-9,TRBJ1-1,ASSLLAGNTEAF
.,TRBV4-2,TRBJ2-1,ASSQAGASYNEQF
TRBD1,TRBV9,TRBJ2-7,ASSALRLGDRVGEQY
TRBD1,TRBV30,TRBJ1-1,AWSRDRGDTEAF
.,TRBV3-1,TRBJ2-3,ASTQDRITDTQY
.,TRBV13,TRBJ2-3,ASSLFEARFTDTQY
.,TRBV20-1,TRBJ2-2,SARDPREDTGELF